This T cell receptor (beta chain) comes out of a study of OX40 agonist ivuxolimab in advanced cancers. Clones were read by immunoSEQ multiplex PCR, and TCRdb kept only the in-frame ones, dropping some. The repertoire holds about 65,000 clones, with 91% as singletons. V dropped 5 bases and J dropped 4; count of bases not matched to a gene: 1. The CDR3 is made up of 11 amino acids. In germline, CDR1 is GTSNPN, CDR2 SVGIG (reference sequence). This clone was seen only once. The V and J genes are TRBV30 and TRBJ2-5; TRBD1 agrees at 7 bases. The source was CD4+ or CD8+ T cells sorted from blood, collected in a trial of the OX40 agonist ivuxolimab. The receptor was isolated from an adult with an advanced solid tumor such as melanoma, head and neck, liver or kidney cancer. CDR3 coding DNA: TGTGCCTGGGGGGACAGAGAGACCCAGTACTTC. This gives the protein CAWGDRETQYF. Based on the CDR3 plus reference TRBV30 and TRBJ2-5, the full variable domain is SQTIHQWPATLVQPVGSPLSLECTVEGTSNPNLYWYRQAAGRGLQLLFYSVGIGQISSEVPQNLSASRPQDRQFILSSKKLLLSDSGFYLCAWGDRETQYFGPGTRLLVL.